This is a list of T cell receptor beta chains from one sample in a study of cytomegalovirus exposure and HLA in healthy donors. Assay used: immunoSEQ multiplex PCR; TCRdb lists only in-frame clones, some missing. The ten most abundant clones cover about 0.8% of a sample with under 200,000 clones. The sample was PBMCs. These receptors came from a woman under 30 in good health and CMV-seropositive. CDR3s include the opening cysteine and the closing phenylalanine or tryptophan. The order of the fields is J gene, V gene, D gene, CDR3 protein, CDR3 DNA. The D gene is left open where the match is weak.

TRBJ2-1,TRBV10-2,TRBD1,CASSETQPTGGKEQFF,TGCGCCAGCAGTGAAACCCAGCCGACAGGGGGCAAGGAGCAGTTCTTC
TRBJ2-2,TRBV19,-,CASKSGPGELFF,TGTGCCAGTAAATCGGGTCCCGGGGAGCTGTTTTTT
TRBJ2-7,TRBV10-3,-,CAISEQGSNYEQYF,TGTGCCATCAGTGAGCAGGGATCCAATTACGAGCAGTACTTC
TRBJ1-1,TRBV5-1,TRBD1,CASSRNRGQGNTEAFF,TGCGCCAGCAGCCGGAACAGGGGGCAGGGTAACACTGAAGCTTTCTTT
TRBJ1-2,TRBV6-5,-,CASSYGANYGYTF,TGTGCCAGCAGTTACGGGGCCAACTATGGCTACACCTTC
TRBJ1-6,TRBV7-2,TRBD1,CASSLGDRANSPLHF,TGTGCCAGCAGCTTAGGCGACAGGGCAAATTCACCCCTCCACTTT
TRBJ1-1,TRBV5-1,-,CASSPRGGRAEAFF,TGCGCCAGCAGCCCGCGGGGGGGGAGGGCTGAAGCTTTCTTT
TRBJ1-3,TRBV28,-,CASSETGGSGNTIYF,TGTGCCAGCAGTGAAACAGGCGGTTCTGGAAACACCATATATTTT
TRBJ1-5,TRBV4-1,-,CASSQDPGRGLGQPQHF,TGCGCCAGCAGCCAAGATCCAGGGAGGGGATTAGGTCAGCCCCAGCATTTT
TRBJ1-1,TRBV18,-,CASSPLSDPAGTEAFF,TGTGCCAGCTCACCATTGTCCGACCCCGCGGGCACTGAAGCTTTCTTT
TRBJ2-7,TRBV7-9,TRBD1,CASSLRGLLSYEQYF,TGTGCCAGCAGCTTAAGGGGGCTCCTCTCCTACGAGCAGTACTTC
TRBJ1-6,TRBV11-2,-,CASSRRPPRVSVGSPLHF,TGTGCCAGCAGCCGCAGACCCCCCCGGGTCTCGGTTGGTTCACCCCTCCACTTT
TRBJ2-3,TRBV28,-,CASSSREGETDTQYF,TGTGCCAGCAGTTCCAGGGAGGGGGAGACAGATACGCAGTATTTT
TRBJ1-1,TRBV5-1,-,CASSLGATGSMNTEAFF,TGCGCCAGCAGCTTGGGAGCGACAGGCAGCATGAACACTGAAGCTTTCTTT
TRBJ2-1,TRBV2,TRBD2,CASSLLAGSYNEQFF,TGTGCCAGCAGCCTACTAGCGGGATCCTACAATGAGCAGTTCTTC
TRBJ2-7,TRBV19,-,CASSIAAGSHYEQYF,TGTGCCAGTAGTATCGCGGCAGGGTCACACTACGAGCAGTACTTC
TRBJ2-2,TRBV7-6,-,CASSLEGARSGELFF,TGTGCCAGCAGCTTAGAAGGGGCGCGTTCCGGGGAGCTGTTTTTT
TRBJ2-7,TRBV7-2,-,CASSLKGLQFHEQYF,TGTGCCAGCAGCTTAAAGGGACTCCAGTTCCACGAGCAGTACTTC
TRBJ1-1,TRBV13,TRBD1,CASSSLTGLVMNTEAFF,TGTGCCAGCAGCTCGCTGACAGGGTTGGTCATGAACACTGAAGCTTTCTTT
TRBJ2-7,TRBV7-8,-,CATWEGDRNEQYF,TGTGCCACCTGGGAGGGGGATCGGAACGAGCAGTACTTC
TRBJ1-2,TRBV29-1,-,CSVDSGQRGASYGYTF,TGCAGCGTTGATTCCGGACAAAGAGGAGCAAGCTATGGCTACACCTTC
TRBJ2-7,TRBV19,-,CASSNPGEQYF,TGTGCCAGTAGTAATCCCGGCGAGCAGTACTTC
TRBJ1-1,TRBV5-5,-,CASSFARRGGTEAFF,TGTGCCAGCAGCTTCGCTCGTCGCGGGGGCACTGAAGCTTTCTTT
TRBJ1-5,TRBV30,-,CAWSPQGNQPQHF,TGTGCCTGGAGCCCACAGGGAAATCAGCCCCAGCATTTT
TRBJ1-1,TRBV7-9,-,CASSRQTTEAFF,TGTGCCAGCAGCCGACAGACCACTGAAGCTTTCTTT
TRBJ1-1,TRBV2,TRBD1,CASMGDRGVNTEAFF,TGTGCCAGCATGGGGGACAGGGGGGTGAACACTGAAGCTTTCTTT
TRBJ1-1,TRBV5-1,-,CASSLTGENTEAFF,TGCGCCAGCAGCTTAACCGGGGAGAACACTGAAGCTTTCTTT
TRBJ2-1,TRBV4-1,TRBD2,CVSSQPGLANEQFF,TGCGTCAGCAGCCAGCCGGGACTAGCCAATGAGCAGTTCTTC
TRBJ1-1,TRBV9,-,CASSGPPGNTEAFF,TGTGCCAGCAGCGGCCCACCAGGGAACACTGAAGCTTTCTTT
TRBJ2-1,TRBV4-1,TRBD2,CASSQTPGLARGDEQFF,TGCGCCAGCAGCCAAACCCCTGGACTAGCGAGAGGGGATGAGCAGTTCTTC
TRBJ2-1,TRBV4-2,TRBD2,CASSQDSSGGAREQFF,TGTGCCAGCAGCCAAGATTCGAGCGGGGGGGCCCGGGAGCAGTTCTTC
TRBJ2-2,TRBV6-5,TRBD1,CASSSGTGVAGELFF,TGTGCCAGCAGTTCCGGGACAGGGGTAGCCGGGGAGCTGTTTTTT
TRBJ2-1,TRBV9,-,CASSVAPEHNEQFF,TGTGCCAGCAGCGTAGCCCCCGAGCACAATGAGCAGTTCTTC
TRBJ2-7,TRBV6-6,-,CASSYSSSYEQYF,TGTGCCAGCAGTTATTCCTCTTCCTACGAGCAGTACTTC
TRBJ1-5,TRBV6-1,-,CASSPLPGDPQHF,TGTGCCAGCAGTCCCCTGCCAGGGGACCCCCAGCATTTT
TRBJ1-5,TRBV7-6,-,CASSRGSNQPQHF,TGTGCCAGCAGCCGCGGGAGCAATCAGCCCCAGCATTTT
TRBJ1-1,TRBV5-1,-,CASSLEGALMNTEAFF,TGCGCCAGCAGCTTAGAGGGCGCTCTTATGAACACTGAAGCTTTCTTT
TRBJ1-1,TRBV19,-,CASSDFKVWDTEAFF,TGTGCCAGTAGTGACTTTAAAGTTTGGGACACTGAAGCTTTCTTT
TRBJ1-1,TRBV5-6,TRBD1,CASRKDRANTEAFF,TGTGCCAGCAGGAAGGACAGGGCGAACACTGAAGCTTTCTTT
TRBJ2-7,TRBV6-6,-,CASSYSIRTKGEQYF,TGTGCCAGCAGTTACTCGATCCGGACTAAGGGCGAGCAGTACTTC
TRBJ2-1,TRBV7-2,TRBD2,CASSSGLAGGLHEQFF,TGTGCCAGCAGCTCGGGACTAGCGGGGGGGCTACATGAGCAGTTCTTC
TRBJ1-5,TRBV6-5,TRBD1,CASRANRGRDQPQHF,TGTGCCAGCAGGGCCAACAGGGGGCGGGATCAGCCCCAGCATTTT
TRBJ2-3,TRBV7-8,-,CASSSPQGTDTQYF,TGTGCCAGCAGCTCCCCCCAGGGAACAGATACGCAGTATTTT
TRBJ1-4,TRBV9,TRBD1,CASSANRGSSEKLFF,TGTGCCAGCAGCGCGAACAGGGGTAGTTCAGAAAAACTGTTTTTT
TRBJ1-1,TRBV18,TRBD1,CASSPRTGPNTEAFF,TGTGCCAGCTCACCTCGGACAGGACCTAACACTGAAGCTTTCTTT
TRBJ1-1,TRBV19,-,CASSITGVTTEAFF,TGTGCCAGTAGTATAACCGGGGTAACCACTGAAGCTTTCTTT
TRBJ2-1,TRBV5-1,TRBD2,CASSEREISYNEQFF,TGCGCCAGCAGCGAGCGGGAAATCTCCTACAATGAGCAGTTCTTC
TRBJ1-1,TRBV6-5,TRBD1,CASSTARTGGIEAFF,TGTGCCAGCAGTACCGCTCGGACAGGGGGCATCGAAGCTTTCTTT
TRBJ2-4,TRBV7-6,TRBD1,CASSPFSRTGTNIQYF,TGTGCCAGCAGCCCCTTTTCCCGGACAGGAACGAACATTCAGTACTTC
TRBJ1-2,TRBV25-1,TRBD1,CASSDPGGTNYGHTF,TGTGCCAGCAGTGATCCAGGGGGAACTAACTATGGCCACACCTTC
TRBJ1-1,TRBV5-4,-,CASRNFRENTEAFF,TGTGCCAGCAGAAATTTCAGGGAGAACACTGAAGCTTTCTTT
TRBJ1-1,TRBV5-6,-,CASSLGGRGVNTEAFF,TGTGCCAGCAGCTTGGGCGGTCGGGGGGTGAACACTGAAGCTTTCTTT
TRBJ2-3,TRBV4-2,-,CASSRTGTSTDTQYF,TGTGCCAGCAGTCGTACCGGGACTAGCACAGATACGCAGTATTTT
TRBJ2-5,TRBV5-1,-,CASSLGPRETQYF,TGCGCCAGCAGCTTGGGCCCACGGGAGACCCAGTACTTC
TRBJ2-7,TRBV7-9,TRBD1,CASSRPGQGVDEQYF,TGTGCCAGCAGTAGACCGGGACAGGGGGTCGACGAGCAGTACTTC
TRBJ2-1,TRBV6-4,TRBD2,CASSAASGSGYNEQFF,TGTGCCAGCAGTGCCGCTAGCGGGAGTGGATACAATGAGCAGTTCTTC
TRBJ1-1,TRBV19,-,CASSIGQGMNTEAFF,TGTGCCAGTAGTATAGGGCAGGGGATGAACACTGAAGCTTTCTTT